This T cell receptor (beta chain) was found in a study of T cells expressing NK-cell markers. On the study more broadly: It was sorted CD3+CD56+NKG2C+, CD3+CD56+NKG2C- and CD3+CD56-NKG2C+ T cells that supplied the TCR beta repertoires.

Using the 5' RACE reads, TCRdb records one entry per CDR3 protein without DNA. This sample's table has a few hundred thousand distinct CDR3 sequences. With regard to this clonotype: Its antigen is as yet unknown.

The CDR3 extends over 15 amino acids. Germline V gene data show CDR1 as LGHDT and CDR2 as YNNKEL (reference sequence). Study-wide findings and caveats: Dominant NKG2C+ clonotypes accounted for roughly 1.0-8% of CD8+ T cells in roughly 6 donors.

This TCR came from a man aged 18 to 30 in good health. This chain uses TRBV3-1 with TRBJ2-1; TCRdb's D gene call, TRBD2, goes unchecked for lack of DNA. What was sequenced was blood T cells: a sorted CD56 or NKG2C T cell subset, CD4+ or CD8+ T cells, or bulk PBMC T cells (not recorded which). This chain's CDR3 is CASSQSFSGRGEQFF.